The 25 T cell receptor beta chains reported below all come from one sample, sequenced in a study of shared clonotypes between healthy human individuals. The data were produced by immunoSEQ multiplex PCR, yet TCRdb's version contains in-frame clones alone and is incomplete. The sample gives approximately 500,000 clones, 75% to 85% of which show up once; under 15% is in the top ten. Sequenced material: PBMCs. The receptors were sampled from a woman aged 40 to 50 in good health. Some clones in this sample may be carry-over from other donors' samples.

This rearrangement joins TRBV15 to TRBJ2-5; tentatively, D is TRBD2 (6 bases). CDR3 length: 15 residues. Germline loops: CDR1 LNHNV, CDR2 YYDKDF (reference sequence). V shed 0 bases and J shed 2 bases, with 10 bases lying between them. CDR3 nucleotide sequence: TGTGCCACCAGCAGAGAGCGTGCGGGACAAGAGACCCAGTACTTC. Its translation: CATSRERAGQETQYF.

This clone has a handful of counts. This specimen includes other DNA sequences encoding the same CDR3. The CDR3 spells CASSPRLAGRSGANVLTF. DNA for the CDR3: TGTGCCAGTAGTCCTCGACTAGCGGGGCGCTCTGGGGCCAACGTCCTGACTTTC. The V and J genes are TRBV19 and TRBJ2-6; 11 bases map to TRBD2. The V gene end was trimmed by 5 bases and the J gene end by 0 bases; junction bases not matched to a gene: 6. CDR3 size: 18 residues. CDR1 is LNHDA, CDR2 SQIVND, per germline (reference sequence). The variable domain in full, with the rest retrieved from reference TRBV19 and TRBJ2-6, is DGGITQSPKYLFRKEGQNVTLSCEQNLNHDAMYWYRQDPGQGLRLIYYSQIVNDFQKGDIAEGYSVSREKKESFPLTVTSAQKNPTAFYLCASSPRLAGRSGANVLTFGAGSRLTVL.

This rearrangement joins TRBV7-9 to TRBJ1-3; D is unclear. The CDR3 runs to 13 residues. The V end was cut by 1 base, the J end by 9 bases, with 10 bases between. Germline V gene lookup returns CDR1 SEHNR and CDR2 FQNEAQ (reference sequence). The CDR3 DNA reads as TGTGCCAGCAGCTTAGGTTCCGGTGGCACCATATATTTT. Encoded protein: CASSLGSGGTIYF.

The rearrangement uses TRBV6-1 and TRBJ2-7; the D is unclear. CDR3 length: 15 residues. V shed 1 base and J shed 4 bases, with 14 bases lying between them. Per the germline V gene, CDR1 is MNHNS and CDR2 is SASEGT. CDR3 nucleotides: TGTGCCAGCAGTGAAGAGATGGTCGGCGCATACGAGCAGTACTTC. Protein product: CASSEEMVGAYEQYF.

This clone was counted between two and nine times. CDR3 sequence reads: CASSLNQGFGTEAFF. CDR3 coding DNA: TGCGCCAGCAGCTTGAATCAGGGTTTCGGTACTGAAGCTTTCTTT. The chain carries TRBV5-1 and TRBJ1-1; D perhaps matches TRBD1 (5 bases). CDR3 size: 15 residues. Germline V CDR1 and CDR2: SGHRS, YFSETQ. V lost 1 base, J lost 5 bases, and 15 bases lay in between.

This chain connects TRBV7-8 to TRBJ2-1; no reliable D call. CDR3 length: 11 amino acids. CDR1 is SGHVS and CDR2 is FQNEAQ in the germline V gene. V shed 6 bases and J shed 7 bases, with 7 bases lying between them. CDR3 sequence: CASSSRNEQFF. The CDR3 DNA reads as TGTGCCAGCAGTAGCCGGAATGAGCAGTTCTTC.

DNA for the CDR3: TGTGCCAGCAGCCCCGGACTAGCGGGTTCCTACAATGAGCAGTTCTTC. Its protein is CASSPGLAGSYNEQFF. J is TRBJ2-1 and V is TRBV5-8, with 11 positions matching TRBD2. Per the germline V gene, CDR1 is SGHTS and CDR2 is YDEGEE. Losses at the gene ends were 4 bases for V and 1 base for J; bases not matched to a gene: 4. This CDR3 is 16 amino acids long. The whole variable domain, remainder taken from reference TRBV5-8 and TRBJ2-1, is EAGVTQSPTHLIKTRGQQATLRCSPISGHTSVYWYQQALGLGLQFLLWYDEGEERNRGNFPPRFSGRQFPNYSSELNVNALELEDSALYLCASSPGLAGSYNEQFFGPGTRLTVL.

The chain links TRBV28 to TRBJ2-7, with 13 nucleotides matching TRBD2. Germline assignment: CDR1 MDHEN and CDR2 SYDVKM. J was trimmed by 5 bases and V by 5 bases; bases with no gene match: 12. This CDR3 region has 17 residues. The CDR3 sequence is CASSGVGTSGTTNEQYF. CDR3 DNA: TGTGCCAGCAGTGGGGTCGGGACTAGCGGGACTACTAACGAGCAGTACTTC.

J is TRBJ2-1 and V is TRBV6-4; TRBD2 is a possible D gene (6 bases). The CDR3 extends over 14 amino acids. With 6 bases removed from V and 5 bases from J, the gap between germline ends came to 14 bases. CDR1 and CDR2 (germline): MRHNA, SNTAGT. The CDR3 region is CASRGGTNNNEQFF. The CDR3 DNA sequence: TGTGCCAGCAGAGGAGGGACCAATAACAATGAGCAGTTCTTC.

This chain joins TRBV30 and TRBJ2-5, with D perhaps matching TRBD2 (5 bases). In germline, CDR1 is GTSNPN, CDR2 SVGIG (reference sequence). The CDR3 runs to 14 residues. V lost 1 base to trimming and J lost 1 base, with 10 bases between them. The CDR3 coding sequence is TGTGCCTGGAGTGGGTTAGCGACCCAAGAGACCCAGTACTTC. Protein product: CAWSGLATQETQYF.

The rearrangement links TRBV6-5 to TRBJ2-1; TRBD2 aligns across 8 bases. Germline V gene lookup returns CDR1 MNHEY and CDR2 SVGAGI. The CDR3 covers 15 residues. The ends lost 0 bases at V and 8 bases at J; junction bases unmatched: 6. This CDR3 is CASSYSVAGIDEQFF. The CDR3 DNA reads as TGTGCCAGCAGTTACTCGGTAGCGGGAATCGATGAGCAGTTCTTC.

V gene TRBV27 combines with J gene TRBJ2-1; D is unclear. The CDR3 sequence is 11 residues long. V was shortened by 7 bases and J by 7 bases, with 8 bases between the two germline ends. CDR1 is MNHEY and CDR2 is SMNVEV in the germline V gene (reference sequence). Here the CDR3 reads CASNDVNEQFF. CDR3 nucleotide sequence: TGTGCCAGCAATGACGTTAATGAGCAGTTCTTC.

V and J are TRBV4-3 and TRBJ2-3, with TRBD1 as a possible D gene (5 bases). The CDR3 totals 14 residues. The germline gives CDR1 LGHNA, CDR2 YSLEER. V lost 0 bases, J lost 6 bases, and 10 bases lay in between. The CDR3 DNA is TGCGCCAGCAGCCAAGATCAGGGTATTGATACGCAGTATTTT. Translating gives CASSQDQGIDTQYF.

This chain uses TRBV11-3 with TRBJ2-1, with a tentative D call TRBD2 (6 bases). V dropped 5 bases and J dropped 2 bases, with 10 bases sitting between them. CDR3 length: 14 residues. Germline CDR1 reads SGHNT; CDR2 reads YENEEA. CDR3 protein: CASSPGVAYNEQFF. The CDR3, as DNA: TGTGCCAGCAGCCCGGGGGTTGCCTACAATGAGCAGTTCTTC.

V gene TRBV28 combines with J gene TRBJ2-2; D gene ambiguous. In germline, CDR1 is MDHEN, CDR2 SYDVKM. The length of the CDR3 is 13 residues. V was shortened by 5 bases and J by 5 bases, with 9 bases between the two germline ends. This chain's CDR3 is CASSKEYTGELFF. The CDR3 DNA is TGTGCCAGCAGTAAAGAGTATACCGGGGAGCTGTTTTTT. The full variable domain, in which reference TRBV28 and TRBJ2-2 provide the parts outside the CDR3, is DVKVTQSSRYLVKRTGEKVFLECVQDMDHENMFWYRQDPGLGLRLIYFSYDVKMKEKGDIPEGYSVSREKKERFSLILESASTNQTSMYLCASSKEYTGELFFGEGSRLTVL.

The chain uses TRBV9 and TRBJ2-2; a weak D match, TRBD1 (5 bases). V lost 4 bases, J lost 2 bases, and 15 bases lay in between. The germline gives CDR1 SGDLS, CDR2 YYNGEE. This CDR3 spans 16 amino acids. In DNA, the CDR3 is TGTGCCAGCAGCCCTCTGGCACAGGACAACACCGGGGAGCTGTTTTTT. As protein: CASSPLAQDNTGELFF.

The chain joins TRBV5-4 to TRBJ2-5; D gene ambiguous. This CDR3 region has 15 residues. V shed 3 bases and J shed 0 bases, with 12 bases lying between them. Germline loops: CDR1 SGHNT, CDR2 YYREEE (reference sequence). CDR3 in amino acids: CASSSTIGYQETQYF. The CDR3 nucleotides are TGTGCCAGCAGCTCAACCATAGGATACCAAGAGACCCAGTACTTC.

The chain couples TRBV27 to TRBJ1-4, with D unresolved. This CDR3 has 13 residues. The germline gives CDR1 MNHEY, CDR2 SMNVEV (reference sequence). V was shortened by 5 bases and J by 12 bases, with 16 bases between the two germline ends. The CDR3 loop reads CASSPGPGRELFF. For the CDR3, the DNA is TGTGCCAGCAGTCCGGGCCCCGGGAGGGAACTGTTTTTT.

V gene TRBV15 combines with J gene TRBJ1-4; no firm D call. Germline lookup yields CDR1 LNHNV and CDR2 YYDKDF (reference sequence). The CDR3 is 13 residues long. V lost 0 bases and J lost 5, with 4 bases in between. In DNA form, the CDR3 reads TGTGCCACCAGCAGAGACCCCAATGAAAAACTGTTTTTT. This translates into CATSRDPNEKLFF.

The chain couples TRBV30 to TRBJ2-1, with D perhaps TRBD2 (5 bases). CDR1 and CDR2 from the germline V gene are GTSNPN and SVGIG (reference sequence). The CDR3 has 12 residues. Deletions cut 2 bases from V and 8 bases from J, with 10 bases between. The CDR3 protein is CAWSSLGDEQFF. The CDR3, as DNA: TGTGCCTGGAGTTCGCTCGGGGATGAGCAGTTCTTC.

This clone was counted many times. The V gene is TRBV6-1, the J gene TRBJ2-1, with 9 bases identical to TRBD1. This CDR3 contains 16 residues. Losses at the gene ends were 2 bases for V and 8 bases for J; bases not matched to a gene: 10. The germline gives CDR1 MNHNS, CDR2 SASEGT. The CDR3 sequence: CASSESPGQGKDEQFF. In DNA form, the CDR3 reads TGTGCCAGCAGTGAATCTCCGGGACAGGGCAAGGATGAGCAGTTCTTC.

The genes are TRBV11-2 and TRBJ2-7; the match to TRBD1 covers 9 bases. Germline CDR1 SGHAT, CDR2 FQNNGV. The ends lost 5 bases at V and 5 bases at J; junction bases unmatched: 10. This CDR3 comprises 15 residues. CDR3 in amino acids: CASSAPGQGSHEQYF. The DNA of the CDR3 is TGTGCCAGCAGCGCACCGGGACAGGGTTCGCACGAGCAGTACTTC.

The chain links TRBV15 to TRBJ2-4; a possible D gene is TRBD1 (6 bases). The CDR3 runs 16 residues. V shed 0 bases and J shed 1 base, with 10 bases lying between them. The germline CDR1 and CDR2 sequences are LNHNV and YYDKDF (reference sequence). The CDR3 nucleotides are TGTGCCACCAGCAGAGACCCAGGGGCGGCCAAAAACATTCAGTACTTC. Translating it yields CATSRDPGAAKNIQYF. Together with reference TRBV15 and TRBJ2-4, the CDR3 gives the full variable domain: DAMVIQNPRYQVTQFGKPVTLSCSQTLNHNVMYWYQQKSSQAPKLLFHYYDKDFNNEADTPDNFQSRRPNTSFCFLDIRSPGLGDTAMYLCATSRDPGAAKNIQYFGAGTRLSVL.

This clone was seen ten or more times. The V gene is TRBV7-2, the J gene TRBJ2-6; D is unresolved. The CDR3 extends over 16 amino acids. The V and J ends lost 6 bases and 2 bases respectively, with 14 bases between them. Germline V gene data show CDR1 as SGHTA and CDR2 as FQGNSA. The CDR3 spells CASRLLRSTGANVLTF. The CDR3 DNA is TGTGCCAGCAGGTTACTAAGGTCTACTGGGGCCAACGTCCTGACTTTC.

The CDR3 sequence is CAWGAGTGVPDTQYF. The CDR3 DNA follows: TGTGCCTGGGGTGCCGGGACAGGGGTGCCAGATACGCAGTATTTT. The chain is built from TRBV30 and TRBJ2-3, with TRBD1 matching 10 bases. After removal of 5 bases from V and 4 bases from J, the junction contained 9 bases not matched to a gene. Germline V gene data show CDR1 as GTSNPN and CDR2 as SVGIG (reference sequence). The CDR3 is 15 residues long.